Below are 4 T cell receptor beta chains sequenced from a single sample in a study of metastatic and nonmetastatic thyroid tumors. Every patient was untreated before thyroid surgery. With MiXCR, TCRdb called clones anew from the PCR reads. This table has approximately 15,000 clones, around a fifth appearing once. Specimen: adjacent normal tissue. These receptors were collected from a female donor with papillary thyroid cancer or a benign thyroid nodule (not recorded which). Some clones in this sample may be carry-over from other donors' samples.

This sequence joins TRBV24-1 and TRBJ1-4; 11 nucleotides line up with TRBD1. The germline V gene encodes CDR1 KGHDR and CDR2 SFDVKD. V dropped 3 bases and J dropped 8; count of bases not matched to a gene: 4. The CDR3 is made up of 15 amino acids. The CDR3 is CATSDPGTGGEKLFF. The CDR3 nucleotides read TGTGCCACCAGTGATCCCGGGACAGGGGGGGAAAAACTGTTTTTT.

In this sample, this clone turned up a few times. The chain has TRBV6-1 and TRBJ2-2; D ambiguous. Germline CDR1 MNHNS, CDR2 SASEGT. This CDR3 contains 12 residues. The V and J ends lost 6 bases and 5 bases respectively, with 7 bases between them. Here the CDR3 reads CASSIITGELFF. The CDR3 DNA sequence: TGTGCCAGCAGCATCATAACCGGGGAGCTGTTTTTT.

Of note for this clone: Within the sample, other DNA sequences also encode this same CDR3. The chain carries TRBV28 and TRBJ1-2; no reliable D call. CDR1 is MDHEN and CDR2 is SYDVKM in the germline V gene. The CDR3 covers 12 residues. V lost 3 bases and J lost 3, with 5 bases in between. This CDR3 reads CASSLSDYGYTF. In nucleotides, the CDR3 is TGTGCCAGCAGTTTGTCCGACTATGGCTACACCTTC.

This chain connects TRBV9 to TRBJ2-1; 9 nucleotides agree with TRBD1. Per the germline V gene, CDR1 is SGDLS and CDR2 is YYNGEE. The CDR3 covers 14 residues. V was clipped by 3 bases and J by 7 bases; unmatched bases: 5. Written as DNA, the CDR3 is TGTGCCAGCAGCGGGACAGGGGTAGGAAATGAGCAGTTCTTC. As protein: CASSGTGVGNEQFF.